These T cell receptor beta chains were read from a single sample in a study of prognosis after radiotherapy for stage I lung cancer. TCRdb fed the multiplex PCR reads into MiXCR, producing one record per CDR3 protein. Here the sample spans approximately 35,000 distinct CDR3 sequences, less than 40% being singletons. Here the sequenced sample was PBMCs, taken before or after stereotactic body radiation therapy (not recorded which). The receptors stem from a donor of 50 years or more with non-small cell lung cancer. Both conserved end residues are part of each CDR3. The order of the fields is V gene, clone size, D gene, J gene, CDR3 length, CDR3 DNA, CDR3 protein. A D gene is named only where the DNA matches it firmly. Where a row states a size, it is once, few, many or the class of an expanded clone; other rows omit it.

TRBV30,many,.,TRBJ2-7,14,TGTGCCTGGAGTGACTCAAGGGGCTCCTACGAGCAGTACTTC,CAWSDSRGSYEQYF
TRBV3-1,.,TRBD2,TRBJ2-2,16,TGTGCCAGCAGCCAAGATCTGGCTAGCGGGGCCGGGGAGCTGTTTTTT,CASSQDLASGAGELFF
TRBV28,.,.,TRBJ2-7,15,TGTGCCAGCAGTTCGGGACCCGGGGCGTCCTACGAGCAGTACTTC,CASSSGPGASYEQYF
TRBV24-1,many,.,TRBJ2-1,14,TGTGCCACCAGTGGCTGGGGGCGGCCTAACCAGCAGTTCTTC,CATSGWGRPNQQFF
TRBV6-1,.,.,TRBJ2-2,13,TGTGCCAGCATTGGGGCCCATGACGGGGAGCTGTTTTTT,CASIGAHDGELFF
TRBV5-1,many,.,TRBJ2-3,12,TGCGCCAGCAGCTTAACCACAGATACGCAGTATTTT,CASSLTTDTQYF
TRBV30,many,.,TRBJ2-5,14,TGTGCCTGGGAAAAAAGAGGGCCCCAAGAGACCCAGTACTTC,CAWEKRGPQETQYF
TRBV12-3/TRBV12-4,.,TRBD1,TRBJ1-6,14,TGTGCCAGCAGCCGGGACAGCAAGAATTCACCCCTCCACTTT,CASSRDSKNSPLHF
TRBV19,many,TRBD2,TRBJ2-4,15,TGTGCCAGTAGTATAGATCGGGAGGGGAGGCAAATTCAGTACTTC,CASSIDREGRQIQYF
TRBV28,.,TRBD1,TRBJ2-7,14,TGTGCCAGCATCTCAGACAGGGGCCTTACGAAGCAGTACTTC,CASISDRGLTKQYF
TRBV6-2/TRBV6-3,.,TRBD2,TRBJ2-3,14,TGTGCCGGAAAATCTGGACTAGTCTCAGATACGCAGTATTTT,CAGKSGLVSDTQYF
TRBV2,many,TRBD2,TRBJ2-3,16,TGTGCCAGCAGTCAATCCGGGACTAGCGGGATAAATGGAGAGTATTTT,CASSQSGTSGINGEYF
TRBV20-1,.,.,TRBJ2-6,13,TGCAGTGCTATAAACTCTGGGGCCAACGTCCTGACTTTC,CSAINSGANVLTF
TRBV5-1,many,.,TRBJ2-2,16,TGCGCCAGCACCTTTTCCGCGACAGGTGACGCCGGGGAGCTGTTTTTT,CASTFSATGDAGELFF
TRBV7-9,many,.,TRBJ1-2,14,TGTGCCAGCAGCTTAAACGTCGGCGACTATGGCTACACCTTC,CASSLNVGDYGYTF
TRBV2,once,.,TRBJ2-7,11,TGTGCCAGCAGTGAGGCCTACGAGCAGTACTTC,CASSEAYEQYF
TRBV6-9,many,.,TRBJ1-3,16,TGTGCCAGCAGTTATTCGACAGGACACTCTGGAAACACCATATATTTT,CASSYSTGHSGNTIYF
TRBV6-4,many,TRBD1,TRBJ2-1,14,TGTGCCAGCAGTCCCGGGACAGGAGGAAATGAGCAGTTCTTC,CASSPGTGGNEQFF
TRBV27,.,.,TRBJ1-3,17,TGTGCCAGCAGTTTAACCGGGGGCGGTTCAGTTAGAAACACCATATATTTT,CASSLTGGGSVRNTIYF
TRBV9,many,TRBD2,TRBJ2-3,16,TGTGCCAGCAGCGTAGGGGCTAGCGGTAGCACAGATACGCAGTATTTT,CASSVGASGSTDTQYF
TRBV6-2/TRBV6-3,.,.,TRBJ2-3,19,TGTGCCAGCAGTGATTCCCACGGGCGTGACGTGACCCTCGCAGATACGCAGTATTTT,CASSDSHGRDVTLADTQYF
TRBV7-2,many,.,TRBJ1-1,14,TGTGCCAGCAGCTTAGTAGCACTGAACACTGAAGCTTTCTTT,CASSLVALNTEAFF
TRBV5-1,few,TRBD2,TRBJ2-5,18,TGCGCCAGCAGCTTGGCCGGGACTAGCGCCCCTTGGGGGGAGACCCAGTACTTC,CASSLAGTSAPWGETQYF
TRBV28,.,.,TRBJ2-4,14,TGTGCCAGCAGCTCAACATGGTCCAAAAACATTCAGTACTTC,CASSSTWSKNIQYF
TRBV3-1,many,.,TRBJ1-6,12,TGTGCCAGCAGCCAAGGGGCTTCACCCCTCCACTTT,CASSQGASPLHF
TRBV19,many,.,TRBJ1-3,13,TGTGCCAGTAAAACAGACTCTGGAAACACCATATATTTT,CASKTDSGNTIYF
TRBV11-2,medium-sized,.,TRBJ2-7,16,TGTGCCAGCAGCTTAGATTTCGGGGCAGTCTCCTACGAGCAGTACTTC,CASSLDFGAVSYEQYF
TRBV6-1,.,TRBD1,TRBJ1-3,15,TGTGCCAGCAAGACGGGACAGAGCTCTGGAAACACCATATATTTT,CASKTGQSSGNTIYF
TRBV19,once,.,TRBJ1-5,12,TGTGCCAGTAAGGCCGGTCATCAGCCCCAGCATTTT,CASKAGHQPQHF
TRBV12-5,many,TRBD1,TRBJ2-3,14,TGTGCTAGTGGTGGACAGGGGAACTCAGATACGCAGTATTTT,CASGGQGNSDTQYF
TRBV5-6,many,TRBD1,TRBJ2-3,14,TGTGCCAGCAGCTTGACAGGGGCCACAGATACGCAGTATTTT,CASSLTGATDTQYF
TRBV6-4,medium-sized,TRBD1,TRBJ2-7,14,TGTGCCAGCAGTTACCGGGACAGGAGGGACGAGCAGTACTTC,CASSYRDRRDEQYF
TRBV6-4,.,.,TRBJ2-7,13,TGTGCCAGCAGAGACCCGGGCGGTTACGAGCAGTACTTC,CASRDPGGYEQYF
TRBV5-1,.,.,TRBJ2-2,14,TGCGCCAGCAGCCGGTTGACATGGACCGGGGAGCTGTTTTTT,CASSRLTWTGELFF
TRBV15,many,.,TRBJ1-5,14,TGTGCCACCAGCAGAGAGAATTGGGGTCAGCCCCAGCATTTT,CATSRENWGQPQHF
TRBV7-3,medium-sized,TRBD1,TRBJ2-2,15,TGTGCCAGCAGCTTGGTAGGGGGCAACACCGGGGAGCTGTTTTTT,CASSLVGGNTGELFF
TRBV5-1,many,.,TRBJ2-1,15,TGCGCCAGCAGCTTGGCGGGCGGGACCTACAATGAGCAGTTCTTC,CASSLAGGTYNEQFF
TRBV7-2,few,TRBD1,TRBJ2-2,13,TGTGCCAGCAGCTTGACAGGGACCGGGGAGCTGTTTTTT,CASSLTGTGELFF
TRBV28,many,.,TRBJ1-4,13,TGTGCCAGCAGTTTGGCGGGGAATGAAAAACTGTTTTTT,CASSLAGNEKLFF
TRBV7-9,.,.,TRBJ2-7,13,TGTGCCAGCAGCTTGGGGGGGCCCTACGAGCAGTACTTC,CASSLGGPYEQYF